This T cell receptor beta chain emerged from a study of T cells in Graves' hyperthyroidism and ophthalmopathy (dated by TCRdb to 2018 to 2020). With respect to the entire study: Peripheral blood was sampled at the time of initial diagnosis, prior to any treatment. Following sampling, methimazole starting at 30 mg daily was given to hyperthyroidism patients, and high-dose intravenous methylprednisolone was given to ophthalmopathy patients. According to the paper, TCR Vbeta CDR3 sequencing was carried out on over 130 peripheral blood samples, which came from some 41 ophthalmopathy, under 80 hyperthyroidism and 17 progressor patients. The study also compared thyroid tissue and blood T-cell repertoires from roughly 6 Graves' hyperthyroidism patients. To identify TCR V-J signatures that set the groups apart, the researchers used a discovery cohort of 100 patients, made up of 40 to 45 with Graves' ophthalmopathy and some 56 with stable Graves' hyperthyroidism. The 90 or so discovery patients were randomly split 7:3 into training and test sets. Prospective prediction of ophthalmopathy was tested in an independent validation cohort consisting of 18 to 20 hyperthyroidism patients and 15 or so patients who later progressed to ophthalmopathy. Broader findings and caveats from the paper: Sample size was not statistically predetermined, and investigators were not blinded to group allocation. Ophthalmopathy was separated from stable hyperthyroidism by a 13 V-J signature model, with about 86% sensitivity and around 81% specificity obtained in cross-validation and 80%/75% obtained in testing. Most expanded thyroid clonotypes (frequency above 0.001) were also detected in blood, a finding suggesting that blood repertoires may reflect thyroid immune responses. In validation, the model predicted progression to ophthalmopathy with over 60% sensitivity and 72% to 85% specificity, a median of approximately 6.5 months before onset.

This clonotype was observed many times. The target of this receptor is not known. The input lacks base qualities; no much larger clone sits a single base away. Hyperthyroidism patients were newly diagnosed, had a disease duration of under 2 months, and were aged 18 to 65 years. The study excluded patients with uncontrolled infections, other autoimmune diseases, pregnancy or lactation. Clinical symptoms, serum thyroxine and TRAb, thyroid ultrasound, and orbital computed tomography formed the basis for the diagnoses. For progressor patients, blood was drawn at the first diagnosis of hyperthyroidism, before any ophthalmopathy symptoms had appeared. Ficoll-Paque density gradient centrifugation was used to isolate PBMCs from about 9 ml of fresh peripheral blood. Progressor patients were initially diagnosed with Graves' hyperthyroidism and developed ophthalmopathy during follow-up. Total RNA was extracted with Trizol reagent, and quality was checked on an Agilent 2100 Bioanalyzer.

Amplification of TCR beta CDR3 regions was carried out from RNA transcripts. For the first round of RT-PCR on the TCR CDR3, the HTBI primer set was used together with the Qiagen OneStep RT-PCR kit. Libraries were constructed in a second round of multiplex PCR, after which size selection and purification were carried out. Libraries were sequenced paired-end with 100 bp reads on an Illumina HiSeq2000. Processing in the source paper ran as follows. Raw data were processed with SOAPnuke, discarding reads with adapters, uncalled bases, mean Phred below 15, or no exact constant-primer or identifier match. COPE v1.2.5 was used to merge high-quality paired reads, and clonotypes were defined as unique nucleotide sequences. MiTCR v1.1 was used to align the clonotypes against IMGT TRBV, TRBD and TRBJ reference segments. Analysis was restricted to V-J combinations with a frequency above 0.0001, which covered 98% to 99.2% of repertoires. A TCS score was defined as the ratio of F50 (clonal expansion) to E x V (chaos), with BLOSUM62-based TCRdist applied between CDR3 peptides within each V-J. Welch's t-statistics and random forest reduced fewer than 550 V-J features to roughly 13, which were used in a naive Bayes classifier (R e1071). TCRdb's own reprocessing of the public reads used fastp at Q25 and MiXCR and kept productive beta chains. Records with the same CDR3 protein are collapsed into one entry carrying the most frequent genes and DNA. The V and J calls reflect TCRdb's pipeline rather than the authors' work. The sample table lists some 600,000 distinct CDR3 sequences, approximately 15% of them with a count of one. 5.8% of the sample rests with the top ten.

V trim: 2 bases; J trim: 2 bases; unmatched bases: 7. CDR1 and CDR2 are drawn from the germline V gene (reference sequence): SEHNR, FQNEAQ. Inclusive of the bounding cysteine and phenylalanine, the CDR3 is 18 residues long. The retained sequence is limited to the CDR3, 54 bases, with the frame set at the first base. The sample comprised blood. The V and J genes are TRBV7-9 and TRBJ2-6, with TRBD2 matching 9 junction bases. The source is a woman younger than 45 with Graves' hyperthyroidism that later progressed to Graves' ophthalmopathy. The CDR3 loop reads CASSLKRGDPTGANVLTF. The DNA sequence follows: TGTGCCAGCAGCTTAAAGCGGGGGGACCCTACTGGGGCCAACGTCCTGACTTTC.